The 2 T cell receptor beta chains listed next were all sequenced from one sample in a study of control samples from healthy donors and cancer patients. This table comes from immunoSEQ multiplex PCR, and its TCRdb copy is limited to in-frame clones, with some not included. The sample holds around 120,000 clones, about 93% seen once. Input material: PBMCs. These receptors were obtained from a man aged 50 to 59 with head and neck cancer.

The V call is TRBV7-9, the J call TRBJ1-2, with a weak D call TRBD1 (6 bases). Germline V lookup: CDR1 SEHNR, CDR2 FQNEAQ (reference sequence). V shed 3 bases and J shed 6 bases, with 14 bases lying between them. The CDR3 has 14 amino acids. The CDR3: CASSLGTGWDGYTF. The CDR3 DNA reads TGTGCCAGCAGCTTGGGTACAGGGTGGGATGGCTACACCTTC.

DNA of the CDR3: TGCGCCTCCACCGGGTTGATTGAGGGGCGGGCAAACAATGAGCAGTTCTTC. Translating gives CASTGLIEGRANNEQFF. The rearrangement uses TRBV10-1 and TRBJ2-1; D possibly matches TRBD1 or TRBD2 (5 bases each). The V and J ends lost 11 bases and 5 bases respectively, with 28 bases between them. CDR1 WNHNN and CDR2 SYGVQD come from the germline V gene (reference sequence). The CDR3 has 17 residues.